Presented here are 8 T cell receptor beta chains from one specimen sequenced in a study of blood T cells in healthy people across ages. Next came a second PCR, run for about 6 to 12 cycles, which used a sample-barcoded 5' primer along with a J-beta primer mix. TCRdb passed the 5' RACE reads through MiXCR, listing each CDR3 protein once. The table has around 1,500,000 distinct CDR3 sequences, around 42% seen once. The sequenced sample consisted of blood. The source is a woman under 30 in good health.

This rearrangement joins TRBV14 to TRBJ2-1; 7 positions match TRBD2. The CDR3 is made up of 18 amino acids. Germline CDR1 and CDR2: SGHDN and FVKESK. The J segment lost 3 bases and the V segment lost 2 bases, leaving 13 bases of the junction unmatched. CDR3 region: CASSQTRNRGSSYNEQFF. DNA of the CDR3: TGTGCCAGCAGCCAAACTAGGAATCGCGGGAGCAGCTACAATGAGCAGTTCTTC.

This chain joins TRBV6-1 and TRBJ1-2; no clear D. The CDR3 runs 15 residues. Germline lookup yields CDR1 MNHNS and CDR2 SASEGT. Trimming pared 3 bases from V and 2 bases from J, leaving 13 bases between. The CDR3 DNA follows: TGTGCCAGCAGTGAGGTGGCCTCGGGGAACTATGGCTACACCTTC. Translation: CASSEVASGNYGYTF.

Concerning this clonotype itself: A read error is possible here, since a much larger clone lies one base away. The J gene is TRBJ1-2, the V gene TRBV12-3 or TRBV12-4; D perhaps matches TRBD1 (6 bases). The V gene lost 6 bases and the J gene lost 1 base, with 9 bases spanning the gap. This CDR3 region has 13 residues. For the CDR3, the DNA is TGTGCCAGCAGGCGGACAGATAACTATGGCTACACCTTC. It translates to CASRRTDNYGYTF.

This clonotype was detected once. This chain uses TRBV19 with TRBJ2-6; 11 nucleotides agree with TRBD2. The V gene end was trimmed by 6 bases and the J gene end by 0 bases; junction bases not matched to a gene: 7. CDR1 is LNHDA and CDR2 is SQIVND in the germline V gene (reference sequence). The CDR3 contains 18 residues. Here the CDR3 reads CASRTPGLADSGANVLTF. The CDR3 bases are TGTGCCAGTAGAACGCCGGGACTAGCGGACTCTGGGGCCAACGTCCTGACTTTC. Supplemented by reference TRBV19 and TRBJ2-6, the full variable domain reads DGGITQSPKYLFRKEGQNVTLSCEQNLNHDAMYWYRQDPGQGLRLIYYSQIVNDFQKGDIAEGYSVSREKKESFPLTVTSAQKNPTAFYLCASRTPGLADSGANVLTFGAGSRLTVL.

This rearrangement joins TRBV25-1 to TRBJ1-4; 8 nucleotides line up with TRBD1. The CDR3 consists of 14 residues. Germline lookup yields CDR1 MGHDK and CDR2 SYGVNS. Germline trimming cut 4 bases from V and 8 bases from J; bases unmatched to any gene: 6. This CDR3 reads CASSANRDREKLFF. The CDR3 DNA reads as TGTGCCAGCAGTGCTAACCGGGACAGGGAAAAACTGTTTTTT.

The chain is built from TRBV20-1 and TRBJ2-7; TRBD2 matches at 8 bases. Germline trimming cut 0 bases from V and 7 bases from J; bases unmatched to any gene: 11. Germline loops: CDR1 DFQATT, CDR2 SNEGSKA (reference sequence). There are 15 residues in the CDR3. The CDR3 DNA sequence: TGCAGTGCTAGAGATCCAGCGGGAGAGTCAAATGAGCAGTACTTC. Encoded protein: CSARDPAGESNEQYF.

The V gene is TRBV6-6, the J gene TRBJ2-3, with D perhaps TRBD2 (5 bases). The CDR3 is 12 amino acids. V lost 7 bases and J lost 6, with 11 bases in between. Looked up from germline, CDR1 is MNHNY and CDR2 is SVGAGI (reference sequence). The CDR3 DNA reads as TGTGCCAGCAAGCGGCTTGGGGATACGCAGTATTTT. It translates to CASKRLGDTQYF.

This chain connects TRBV20-1 to TRBJ2-3; 14 bases are a match to TRBD2. The CDR3 extends over 17 amino acids. Germline values: CDR1 DFQATT, CDR2 SNEGSKA (reference sequence). V was clipped by 4 bases and J by 4 bases; unmatched bases: 10. The CDR3 loop is CSATVVGTSGGSDTQYF. As DNA, the CDR3 is TGCAGTGCTACCGTTGTAGGGACTAGCGGGGGATCAGATACGCAGTATTTT.